The 22 T cell receptor beta chains in this list originate from one sample, sequenced in a study of shared clonotypes between healthy human individuals. Naive CD8 cells lacked CD45RO, underwent positive selection for CCR7 and left out terminally differentiated effector memory CD45RA+ cells. Here immunoSEQ multiplex PCR was the method, and the copy in TCRdb shows in-frame clones only, minus some. This sample yields 2 million to 2.5 million clones, of which about 93% are seen a single time; more than 1.5% belongs to the top ten. The source material was naive CD8+ T cells from PBMCs. These receptors all stem from a young man in good health. Some clones in this sample may be carry-over from other donors' samples.

V is TRBV29-1 and J is TRBJ2-5; D ambiguous. The DNA matches TRBJ2-7 better at its end, which makes the J call doubtful. The V gene's germline CDR1 is SQVTM and CDR2 ANQGSEA. The length of the CDR3 is 13 residues. The CDR3 protein is CSVRTLRDYEQYF. DNA of the CDR3: TGCAGCGTTCGGACCCTTAGGGACTACGAGCAGTACTTC.

The chain couples TRBV5-5 to TRBJ1-1; 7 bases line up with TRBD1. CDR1 is SGHKS, CDR2 YYEKEE, per germline (reference sequence). The junction had 8 bases not matched to a gene; V was cut back by 0 bases and J by 0 bases. This CDR3 is 17 amino acids long. DNA of the CDR3: TGTGCCAGCAGCTTGGCTGCCGGGACAGCAATGAACACTGAAGCTTTCTTT. This codes for CASSLAAGTAMNTEAFF.

V is TRBV9 and J is TRBJ2-3; 7 bases align to TRBD1. Trimming took 2 bases from V and 2 from J; bases not matched to a gene: 11. Germline-derived CDR1 and CDR2 are SGDLS and YYNGEE. This CDR3 spans 17 amino acids. The DNA of the CDR3 is TGTGCCAGCAGCGTTTCCGGGACAGACAGTTTCACAGATACGCAGTATTTT. Translating it yields CASSVSGTDSFTDTQYF.

The chain employs TRBV6-1 and TRBJ2-7; D not certain. This CDR3 region has 16 residues. V lost 2 bases and J 1 base, leaving 15 bases between the germline ends. Per the germline V gene, CDR1 is MNHNS and CDR2 is SASEGT. CDR3 region: CASSERIHLASYEQYF. Here the CDR3 DNA reads TGTGCCAGCAGTGAAAGAATCCACCTTGCGTCCTACGAGCAGTACTTC.

The count of this clone is one. The V and J genes are TRBV6-5 and TRBJ2-7; D uncertain. Germline CDR1 is MNHEY and CDR2 is SVGAGI. The CDR3 totals 15 residues. The ends were cut back, 6 bases at V and 0 bases at J, with 15 bases in the middle. Here the CDR3 DNA reads TGTGCCAGCAGCTTCACCGTTGAAAGCTCCTACGAGCAGTACTTC. Its protein is CASSFTVESSYEQYF.

This clone has a single count. The chain combines TRBV28 with TRBJ1-4, with a tentative D call TRBD1 (6 bases). V lost 2 bases to trimming and J lost 5 bases, with 18 bases between them. The CDR3 sequence is 17 residues long. Germline-derived CDR1 and CDR2 are MDHEN and SYDVKM. CDR3 amino acids: CASSLRSRGEANEKLFF. The CDR3 DNA sequence: TGTGCCAGCAGTTTAAGGTCCAGGGGTGAGGCGAATGAAAAACTGTTTTTT.

The chain has TRBV27 and TRBJ2-7; D perhaps matches TRBD2 (6 bases). This CDR3 is built from 13 residues. V was cut by 0 bases and J by 5 bases, with 8 bases left in between. Germline CDR1 MNHEY, CDR2 SMNVEV (reference sequence). The CDR3 sequence: CASSLSRENEQYF. DNA of the CDR3: TGTGCCAGCAGTTTATCTCGGGAGAACGAGCAGTACTTC.

V gene TRBV5-6 combines with J gene TRBJ2-2; 7 nucleotides match TRBD2. The CDR3 is made up of 15 amino acids. CDR1 is SGHDT and CDR2 is YYEEEE in the germline V gene. J was trimmed by 1 base and V by 5 bases; bases with no gene match: 5. The CDR3 DNA is TGTGCCAGCAGACCTAGCGGTTGGAACACCGGGGAGCTGTTTTTT. Translated: CASRPSGWNTGELFF.

The V and J genes are TRBV19 and TRBJ2-1, with D hard to call. Trimming shortened V by 5 bases and J by 5 bases, and 7 bases separated the two germline ends. Germline loops: CDR1 LNHDA, CDR2 SQIVND (reference sequence). The CDR3 loop spans 12 amino acids. The CDR3 region has the DNA TGTGCCAGTAGTTTCCCAAACAATGAGCAGTTCTTC. This gives the protein CASSFPNNEQFF.

The table lists this clone with a count of one. J is TRBJ2-1 and V is TRBV4-3; TRBD2 agrees at 9 bases. Losses at the gene ends were 4 bases for V and 2 bases for J; bases not matched to a gene: 12. The CDR3 is 18 residues long. Looked up from germline, CDR1 is LGHNA and CDR2 is YSLEER. The CDR3 sequence is CASSLSGSGRSTYNEQFF. CDR3 sequence (DNA): TGCGCCAGCAGCCTATCTGGAAGCGGGAGGTCAACCTACAATGAGCAGTTCTTC.

The genes are TRBV29-1 and TRBJ2-7; 10 positions agree with TRBD2. The CDR3 consists of 18 residues. The trim removed 4 bases at V and 4 bases at J, leaving 19 bases unmatched. Germline-derived CDR1 and CDR2 are SQVTM and ANQGSEA. CDR3 nucleotides: TGCAGCGTTGGAGGGCCGGGCGGGCTAGCGGGAGTATCGTACGAGCAGTACTTC. Its translation: CSVGGPGGLAGVSYEQYF.

This clone was counted between two and nine times. The CDR3 DNA is TGTGCCAGCAGCGCCGGTCAGATTCTGACGGTGAACACTGAAGCTTTCTTT. Protein: CASSAGQILTVNTEAFF. The chain recombines TRBV9 with TRBJ1-1; D is unclear. This CDR3 comprises 17 residues. V lost 3 bases and J lost 0, with 18 bases in between. CDR1 and CDR2 from the germline V gene are SGDLS and YYNGEE.

Regarding this clone: The sample has other DNA sequences that encode this CDR3 too. This sequence joins TRBV19 and TRBJ2-7; D uncertain. Per the germline V gene, CDR1 is LNHDA and CDR2 is SQIVND (reference sequence). The CDR3 has 12 amino acids. Trimming left V 1 base short and J 5 bases short, with 6 bases between. CDR3 sequence: CASSIAGNEQYF. The CDR3 bases are TGTGCCAGTAGTATAGCGGGTAACGAGCAGTACTTC.

This clone appeared a single time. V usage is TRBV7-9 and J usage is TRBJ2-7; 7 bases fit TRBD1. The CDR3 loop spans 15 amino acids. Germline V gene data show CDR1 as SEHNR and CDR2 as FQNEAQ (reference sequence). Unmatched junction bases numbered 7, after V lost 2 bases and J lost 3 bases. For the CDR3, the DNA is TGTGCCAGCAGCTTAACAGGGGCTTTAAACTACGAGCAGTACTTC. Its translation is CASSLTGALNYEQYF.

The V and J genes are TRBV6-6 and TRBJ2-7; D is possibly TRBD1 or TRBD2 (5 bases each). This CDR3 has 16 amino acids. Germline V gene data show CDR1 as MNHNY and CDR2 as SVGAGI (reference sequence). The germline V and J ends were trimmed by 6 bases and 1 base, with 19 bases remaining between them. The CDR3 is CASSPVVSGLSYEQYF. CDR3 nucleotide sequence: TGTGCCAGCAGCCCTGTAGTATCGGGGCTTTCCTACGAGCAGTACTTC.

V usage is TRBV11-2 and J usage is TRBJ2-5; either TRBD1 or TRBD2 may supply D (5 bases each). Germline CDR1 SGHAT, CDR2 FQNNGV. The CDR3 length is 13 residues. Trimming shortened V by 3 bases and J by 5 bases, and 10 bases separated the two germline ends. The CDR3 spells CASSFFEGETQYF. The CDR3 coding sequence is TGTGCCAGCAGCTTCTTTGAGGGGGAGACCCAGTACTTC. The full variable domain, completed using reference TRBV11-2 and TRBJ2-5, is EAGVAQSPRYKIIEKRQSVAFWCNPISGHATLYWYQQILGQGPKLLIQFQNNGVVDDSQLPKDRFSAERLKGVDSTLKIQPAKLEDSAVYLCASSFFEGETQYFGPGTRLLVL.

A single count supports this clone. The rearrangement links TRBV6-5 to TRBJ1-5; D remains unclear. Looked up from germline, CDR1 is MNHEY and CDR2 is SVGAGI. Trimming left V 6 bases short and J 0 bases short, with 12 bases between. CDR3 length: 15 residues. The CDR3 DNA sequence: TGTGCCAGCAGCCACCGCCAGGATAGCAATCAGCCCCAGCATTTT. Translated: CASSHRQDSNQPQHF.

The chain couples TRBV29-1 to TRBJ2-7; 8 bases agree with TRBD1. This CDR3 contains 15 residues. V dropped 3 bases and J dropped 2; count of bases not matched to a gene: 9. Germline V lookup: CDR1 SQVTM, CDR2 ANQGSEA. CDR3 amino acids: CSVEAGDRLTYEQYF. The CDR3 nucleotides are TGCAGCGTTGAGGCCGGGGACAGGCTTACCTACGAGCAGTACTTC.

The chain recombines TRBV5-1 with TRBJ2-7, with D unresolved. From germline, CDR1 is SGHRS and CDR2 YFSETQ. CDR3 length equals 14 residues. V shed 4 bases and J shed 3 bases, with 14 bases lying between them. CDR3 in DNA: TGCGCCAGCAGCCTCTCGGCTCCCCTCTACGAGCAGTACTTC. This translates into CASSLSAPLYEQYF.

The chain carries TRBV19 and TRBJ1-2, with D uncertain. Trimming pared 0 bases from V and 5 bases from J, leaving 13 bases between. CDR1 and CDR2 from the germline V gene are LNHDA and SQIVND (reference sequence). The CDR3 consists of 15 residues. The CDR3 DNA sequence: TGTGCCAGTAGTATAGATCTTACAGCCTTTTATGGCTACACCTTC. It encodes CASSIDLTAFYGYTF. The whole variable domain, remainder taken from reference TRBV19 and TRBJ1-2, is DGGITQSPKYLFRKEGQNVTLSCEQNLNHDAMYWYRQDPGQGLRLIYYSQIVNDFQKGDIAEGYSVSREKKESFPLTVTSAQKNPTAFYLCASSIDLTAFYGYTFGSGTRLTVV.

This rearrangement joins TRBV27 to TRBJ2-7; perhaps D is TRBD1 or TRBD2 (5 bases each). CDR1 MNHEY and CDR2 SMNVEV come from the germline V gene (reference sequence). With 8 bases removed from V and 2 bases from J, the gap between germline ends came to 16 bases. This CDR3 is built from 14 residues. The CDR3 region is CASRHRGAPYEQYF. The CDR3 coding sequence is TGTGCCAGCCGCCACCGAGGGGCCCCCTACGAGCAGTACTTC.

The gene calls are TRBV27 and TRBJ1-1; no definite D call. The CDR3 spans 15 residues. CDR1 is MNHEY, CDR2 SMNVEV, per germline (reference sequence). The CDR3 here is CFTRGGRGRNTEAFF. DNA for the CDR3: TGTTTCACTAGAGGTGGGCGCGGACGGAACACTGAAGCTTTCTTT.